The next 15 T cell receptor beta chains were all read from a single sample in a study of human versus mouse CDR3 diversity and MHC coevolution (dated by TCRdb to about 2017). Libraries were constructed by the immunoSEQ multiplex PCR assay. The source is immuneACCESS, and TCRdb retained only in-frame sequences with V and J called. Part of the clones is not carried over; for the studies checked, unresolved V genes explain less than half of this, and the remainder is unexplained. A total of around 74,000 clones appear in this sample, 92% of them only once. The ten most abundant clones make up around 0.15% of the sample. The sequenced material came from naive CD4+ T cells from blood. The sample's cell subset or site label is to be understood as: CD45RO-negative CD62L-positive naive CD4 T cells. The receptors were sampled from a person between 25 and 69 years old in good health.

The chain carries TRBV7-9 and TRBJ2-7; 10 bases line up with TRBD1. V was clipped by 6 bases and J by 5 bases; unmatched bases: 19. Germline values: CDR1 SEHNR, CDR2 FQNEAQ (reference sequence). The CDR3 has 18 residues. CDR3 loop: CASRLLSGTGDSTHEQYF. Here the CDR3 DNA reads TGTGCCAGCAGATTACTATCCGGGACAGGGGACTCCACCCACGAGCAGTACTTC. Drawing the rest from reference TRBV7-9 and TRBJ2-7, the complete variable domain is DTGVSQNPRHKITKRGQNVTFRCDPISEHNRLYWYRQTLGQGPEFLTYFQNEAQLEKSRLLSDRFSAERPKGSFSTLEIQRTEQGDSAMYLCASRLLSGTGDSTHEQYFGPGTRLTVT.

J is TRBJ1-1 and V is TRBV29-1; 8 positions match TRBD1. The CDR3 runs to 13 residues. In germline, CDR1 is SQVTM, CDR2 ANQGSEA. The junction had 0 bases not matched to a gene; V was cut back by 3 bases and J by 0 bases. CDR3: CSVETGVNTEAFF. CDR3 coding DNA: TGCAGCGTTGAGACAGGGGTGAACACTGAAGCTTTCTTT.

This clone was observed a single time. The sample carries other DNA sequences with the same CDR3. This chain links TRBV18 with TRBJ2-5; 7 bases map to TRBD1. The J segment lost 4 bases and the V segment lost 3 bases, leaving 5 bases of the junction unmatched. There are 14 residues in the CDR3. The germline gives CDR1 KGHSH, CDR2 LQKENI. The CDR3 protein is CASSPLAGGETQYF. CDR3 DNA: TGTGCCAGCTCACCTCTTGCAGGGGGAGAGACCCAGTACTTC.

The table lists this clone with a count of one. CDR3: CASSIPGLALDEQFF. The DNA of the CDR3 is TGTGCCAGTAGTATCCCGGGACTAGCTCTGGATGAGCAGTTCTTC. The J gene is TRBJ2-1, the V gene TRBV19; the match to TRBD2 covers 9 bases. V shed 3 bases and J 8 bases; nucleotides not matched to a gene: 8. The CDR3 extends over 15 amino acids. Germline V gene data show CDR1 as LNHDA and CDR2 as SQIVND (reference sequence).

The chain combines TRBV7-9 with TRBJ2-1; a possible D gene is TRBD2 (6 bases). V gave up 4 bases and J gave up 0 bases, with 13 bases separating them. Germline CDR1 is SEHNR and CDR2 is FQNEAQ (reference sequence). This CDR3 contains 16 residues. CDR3 region: CASSSLQGGSYNEQFF. The CDR3 DNA follows: TGTGCCAGCAGCTCCCTCCAGGGAGGCTCCTACAATGAGCAGTTCTTC.

The V gene is TRBV2, the J gene TRBJ1-1; D is undetermined. V gave up 6 bases and J gave up 3 bases, with 8 bases separating them. The germline V gene encodes CDR1 SNHLY and CDR2 FYNNEI. The CDR3 spans 12 residues. The CDR3 loop is CASRIGYTEAFF. The CDR3 DNA is TGTGCCAGCAGAATCGGGTACACTGAAGCTTTCTTT.

CDR3 residues: CASSSQGNYGYTF. The CDR3 region has the DNA TGTGCCAGCAGTTCCCAGGGTAACTATGGCTACACCTTC. V usage is TRBV6-5 and J usage is TRBJ1-2, with D perhaps matching TRBD1 (5 bases). The CDR3 totals 13 residues. Germline values: CDR1 MNHEY, CDR2 SVGAGI. The ends were cut back, 4 bases at V and 1 base at J, with 7 bases in the middle.

The chain recombines TRBV7-6 with TRBJ2-5, with a tentative D call TRBD1 (5 bases). This CDR3 contains 16 residues. Per germline, CDR1 SGHVS and CDR2 FNYEAQ. V dropped 0 bases and J dropped 2 bases, with 13 bases sitting between them. The CDR3 spells CASSLAQRQIQETQYF. For the CDR3, the DNA is TGTGCCAGCAGCTTAGCACAGAGACAGATTCAAGAGACCCAGTACTTC.

The chain uses TRBV18 and TRBJ1-4; TRBD1 is a possible D gene (6 bases). CDR3 size: 15 residues. The V and J ends lost 3 bases and 8 bases respectively, with 16 bases between them. CDR1 is KGHSH and CDR2 is LQKENI in the germline V gene. CDR3 region: CASSPRTVKGEKLFF. The CDR3 DNA follows: TGTGCCAGCTCACCGCGGACAGTAAAGGGAGAAAAACTGTTTTTT.

The J gene is TRBJ2-7, the V gene TRBV6-5; D may be TRBD1 (6 bases). There are 13 residues in the CDR3. CDR1 and CDR2 (germline): MNHEY, SVGAGI. V was trimmed by 6 bases and J by 6 bases, leaving 15 bases between them. The CDR3, as DNA: TGTGCCAGCAGAAACAGCCAACAGGGCGAGCAGTACTTC. The encoded protein is CASRNSQQGEQYF.

V usage is TRBV6-1 and J usage is TRBJ1-5; D gene ambiguous. Between the trimmed V and J ends, which lost 8 bases and 5 bases, there was a span of 16 bases. The CDR3 runs 14 residues. In germline, CDR1 is MNHNS, CDR2 SASEGT. The CDR3 sequence: CASSIEPEYQPQHF. The CDR3 coding sequence is TGTGCCAGCTCTATAGAGCCGGAGTATCAGCCCCAGCATTTT.

The V and J genes are TRBV30 and TRBJ1-1; possibly TRBD1 for D (5 bases). Trimming cost V 2 bases and J 1 base, with 8 bases left between them. The CDR3 spans 13 residues. CDR1 is GTSNPN, CDR2 SVGIG, per germline (reference sequence). The CDR3 nucleotides are TGTGCCTGGAGTTTTCAGGGGAACACTGAAGCTTTCTTT. Protein: CAWSFQGNTEAFF.

J is TRBJ2-6 and V is TRBV6-1; 7 bases are shared with TRBD1. Germline V lookup: CDR1 MNHNS, CDR2 SASEGT. This CDR3 contains 16 residues. V lost 1 base and J lost 4; bases outside the gene matches: 4. CDR3 loop: CASSEGQGSGANVLTF. For the CDR3, the DNA is TGTGCCAGCAGTGAAGGACAGGGATCAGGGGCCAACGTCCTGACTTTC.

The V and J genes are TRBV5-6 and TRBJ1-5, with TRBD1 matching over 7 bases. The CDR3 spans 17 residues. J lost 2 bases, V lost 0 bases, and 8 bases had no gene match. CDR1 is SGHDT, CDR2 YYEEEE, per germline. This CDR3 is CASSLARGPQGNQPQHF. The CDR3 coding sequence is TGTGCCAGCAGCTTGGCGAGGGGGCCCCAGGGCAATCAGCCCCAGCATTTT.

The chain joins TRBV5-1 to TRBJ1-1, with a weak D call TRBD1 (6 bases). Germline V gene data show CDR1 as SGHRS and CDR2 as YFSETQ. The length of the CDR3 is 13 residues. V lost 7 bases and J 1 base, leaving 11 bases between the germline ends. The chain's CDR3 is CASGEGGNTEAFF. The CDR3, as DNA: TGCGCCAGCGGGGAGGGGGGGAACACTGAAGCTTTCTTT. The entire variable domain, with the rest obtained from reference TRBV5-1 and TRBJ1-1, is as follows: KAGVTQTPRYLIKTRGQQVTLSCSPISGHRSVSWYQQTPGQGLQFLFEYFSETQRNKGNFPGRFSGRQFSNSRSEMNVSTLELGDSALYLCASGEGGNTEAFFGQGTRLTVV.